This T cell receptor beta chain was sequenced for a study of T cells in narcolepsy. TCRdb keeps only in-frame clones here, not all; method: immunoSEQ multiplex PCR. The sample includes 30,000 to 40,000 clones, more than 75% of them seen just once. Between the trimmed V and J ends, which lost 5 bases and 2 bases, there was a span of 10 bases. CDR3 length: 14 residues. Per germline, CDR1 SGHTA and CDR2 FQGNSA. The chain is built from TRBV7-2 and TRBJ2-1, with unresolved D. The sequenced material came from memory (CD45RA-) CD4+ T cells from blood. The TCR sequence derives from a human donor in good health. The CDR3 nucleotides are TGTGCCAGCAGCCCCCATGCGCCCTACAATGAGCAGTTCTTC. It is translated as CASSPHAPYNEQFF.